Sequencing of this T cell receptor (beta chain) was carried out in a study of blood T cell repertoires in COVID-19. Study-wide context: The United States, Italy and Spain provided the acute and convalescent COVID-19 samples. The analysed material was cDNA or gDNA that came from T cells, B-cell-depleted T cells, or PBMCs.

V lost 4 bases and J lost 4, with 14 bases in between. This CDR3 has 14 amino acids. In germline, CDR1 is SGHNT, CDR2 YYREEE (reference sequence). Source study methods: Nucleated cell counts were estimated from reference gene primer amplification. The method was immunoSEQ multiplex PCR; TCRdb's version includes in-frame clones alone and lacks a portion of them. That table furnishes V, J and clone size, whereas the DNA furnished D and trimming. The sample consists of a few hundred thousand clones, approximately 90% of them appearing once. This clone was counted a single time. The chain combines TRBV5-4 with TRBJ1-2, with D possibly TRBD1 on 6 matching bases. This receptor was identified in a man between 60 and 70 years old who had recovered from COVID-19. The source material was peripheral blood. The CDR3 nucleotides read TGTGCCAGCAGCCGACAGGATTTGGGCTATGGCTACACCTTC. It yields the protein CASSRQDLGYGYTF.